A single sample gave rise to the 26 T cell receptor beta chains below, sequenced in a study of T cells in Graves' hyperthyroidism and ophthalmopathy. TCR beta CDR3 regions were amplified from RNA. The HTBI primer set was used in a first-round RT-PCR of the TCR CDR3. TCRdb analysed the multiplex PCR reads with MiXCR anew, one entry per CDR3 protein. The table has about 500,000 distinct CDR3 sequences, more than 15% seen once; the top ten hold approximately 32%. The sample was blood. These receptors were obtained from a woman under 40 with Graves' ophthalmopathy.

In this sample, this clonotype turned up many times. The chain has TRBV11-1 and TRBJ2-7; 9 bases are a match to TRBD1. The CDR3 extends over 14 amino acids. V shed 3 bases, J shed 2 bases, and the junction held 2 bases outside the gene matches. The germline gives CDR1 SGHAT, CDR2 FQDESV (reference sequence). The CDR3 DNA follows: TGTGCCAGCAGCTTCGGGACAGGGCCCTACGAGCAGTACTTC. This encodes CASSFGTGPYEQYF.

The chain combines TRBV5-1 with TRBJ2-2; 10 bases line up with TRBD1. After removal of 4 bases from V and 8 bases from J, the junction contained 17 bases not matched to a gene. The V gene's germline CDR1 is SGHRS and CDR2 YFSETQ. This CDR3 comprises 18 residues. CDR3 amino acids: CASSQGPGQGLLRGELFF. CDR3 in DNA: TGCGCCAGCAGCCAGGGTCCGGGACAGGGGCTACTAAGGGGGGAGCTGTTTTTT. Based on the CDR3 plus reference TRBV5-1 and TRBJ2-2, the full variable domain is KAGVTQTPRYLIKTRGQQVTLSCSPISGHRSVSWYQQTPGQGLQFLFEYFSETQRNKGNFPGRFSGRQFSNSRSEMNVSTLELGDSALYLCASSQGPGQGLLRGELFFGEGSRLTVL.

This clonotype was recorded at least ten times. The chain links TRBV12-3 or TRBV12-4 to TRBJ2-1; 9 bases agree with TRBD2. Losses at the gene ends were 3 bases for V and 2 bases for J; bases not matched to a gene: 8. The CDR3 length is 17 residues. In nucleotides, the CDR3 is TGTGCCAGCAGTTTTTCGGGCGGGAGGGGCACCTACAATGAGCAGTTCTTC. Protein: CASSFSGGRGTYNEQFF.

In regard to this clonotype: It may be a read error: a sequence one base away is much more abundant. This rearrangement joins TRBV28 to TRBJ2-7, with D perhaps matching TRBD1 or TRBD2 (5 bases each). The CDR3 contains 14 residues. Germline V CDR1 and CDR2: MDHEN, SYDVKM. CDR3 amino acids: CVSSGGKWVHEQYF. The CDR3 nucleotides are TGTGTCAGCAGTGGGGGAAAATGGGTCCACGAGCAGTACTTC.

The chain links TRBV4-1 to TRBJ1-5; D not resolved. CDR1 and CDR2 (germline): MGHRA, YSYEKL. V was clipped by 0 bases and J by 7 bases, with 7 bases between them. The CDR3 extends over 13 amino acids. CDR3 coding DNA: TGCGCCAGCAGCCAAGAGATTTGGCAGCCCCAGCATTTT. Residues: CASSQEIWQPQHF.

This clonotype was picked up many times. The V gene is TRBV11-2, the J gene TRBJ2-7; possible D gene TRBD1, 5 bases. CDR1 SGHAT and CDR2 FQNNGV come from the germline V gene. CDR3 length equals 13 residues. V lost 5 bases to trimming and J lost 1 base, with 9 bases between them. The CDR3 DNA reads as TGTGCCAGCAGCCGACAGCATTCCTACGAGCAGTACTTC. It translates to CASSRQHSYEQYF.

This clonotype appeared many times. The V call is TRBV30, the J call TRBJ1-1; 7 nucleotides line up with TRBD1. Per germline, CDR1 GTSNPN and CDR2 SVGIG (reference sequence). V trimming: 3 bases; J trimming: 0 bases; junction bases outside the gene matches: 4. CDR3 size: 14 residues. CDR3 nucleotides: TGTGCCTGGAGGGGGGACAGCCTGAACACTGAAGCTTTCTTT. Protein product: CAWRGDSLNTEAFF.

On this clonotype: The missing conserved phenylalanine or tryptophan at the end of this CDR3 makes a read error likely. V is TRBV7-6 and J is TRBJ2-7, with no clear D. The V end was cut by 0 bases, the J end by 3 bases, with 9 bases between. Germline V gives CDR1 SGHVS, CDR2 FNYEAQ. The CDR3 sequence is 14 residues long. The CDR3 coding sequence is TGTGCCAGCAGCTTAGCTGGCGGATACTACGAGCAGTACCTC. This sequence encodes CASSLAGGYYEQYL.

In its sample, this clonotype was seen many times. The chain uses TRBV12-3 or TRBV12-4 and TRBJ2-4, with D maybe TRBD1 (5 bases). Trimming pared 4 bases from V and 7 bases from J, leaving 14 bases between. The CDR3 contains 14 residues. The CDR3 region has the DNA TGTGCCAGCAGTTGGTTGTCAGGGCCGAACATTCAGTACTTC. Amino acid sequence: CASSWLSGPNIQYF.

This clonotype was observed at least ten times. J is TRBJ2-7 and V is TRBV6-6; perhaps D is TRBD1 or TRBD2 (5 bases each). The CDR3 runs to 14 residues. CDR1 MNHNY and CDR2 SVGAGI come from the germline V gene (reference sequence). The V end was cut by 0 bases, the J end by 3 bases, with 9 bases between. Here the CDR3 DNA reads TGTGCCAGCAGTTACTCGGGGGTCAGCTACGAGCAGTACTTC. Protein product: CASSYSGVSYEQYF.

This clonotype showed up many times. This chain links TRBV7-2 with TRBJ2-7; 7 nucleotides line up with TRBD2. Unmatched junction bases numbered 6, after V lost 7 bases and J lost 0 bases. The CDR3 spans 14 residues. The germline V gene has CDR1 SGHTA and CDR2 FQGNSA. CDR3 amino acids: CASNLGGSSYEQYF. CDR3 in DNA: TGTGCCAGCAACCTGGGGGGGAGCTCCTACGAGCAGTACTTC.

V usage is TRBV7-9 and J usage is TRBJ1-3, with unresolved D. Trimming removed 5 bases at V and 2 bases at J, with 13 bases between. CDR3 length equals 15 residues. Germline assignment: CDR1 SEHNR and CDR2 FQNEAQ (reference sequence). The CDR3 sequence is CASSLAPRPGNTIYF. CDR3 bases: TGTGCCAGCAGCCTTGCTCCCCGGCCTGGAAACACCATATATTTT.

This clonotype was counted ten times or more. J is TRBJ2-3 and V is TRBV20-1; 8 nucleotides line up with TRBD1. The CDR3 covers 15 residues. The trim removed 3 bases at V and 2 bases at J, leaving 7 bases unmatched. The V gene's germline CDR1 is DFQATT and CDR2 SNEGSKA (reference sequence). The CDR3 nucleotides read TGCAGTGCTAGGGGGACAGGTGCTAACACAGATACGCAGTATTTT. The encoded protein is CSARGTGANTDTQYF.

This clonotype was observed a few times. The chain joins TRBV6-5 to TRBJ1-4; D call uncertain. CDR3 size: 15 residues. Per the germline V gene, CDR1 is MNHEY and CDR2 is SVGAGI. V gave up 2 bases and J gave up 7 bases, with 14 bases separating them. The CDR3 is CASSYGSQVGEKLFF. The CDR3 DNA follows: TGTGCCAGCAGTTACGGTTCGCAGGTCGGTGAAAAACTGTTTTTT.

The CDR3 region has the DNA TGTGCCATCCCAAGGGGCACGGACGTAAACTATGGCTACACCTTC. This gives the protein CAIPRGTDVNYGYTF. The rearrangement links TRBV10-3 to TRBJ1-2; D perhaps matches TRBD1 (5 bases). The CDR3 is made up of 15 amino acids. The V end lost 8 bases, the J end lost 2 bases, and 18 bases lay between the germline ends. From germline, CDR1 is ENHRY and CDR2 SYGVKD.

This clonotype was picked up a small number of times. This chain links TRBV30 with TRBJ2-1; maybe TRBD2 (7 bases). V dropped 5 bases and J dropped 2 bases, with 10 bases sitting between them. The CDR3 length is 13 residues. The V gene's germline CDR1 is GTSNPN and CDR2 SVGIG (reference sequence). In DNA form, the CDR3 reads TGTGCCTGGCGCGGGGGCCCCTACAATGAGCAGTTCTTC. Translated: CAWRGGPYNEQFF.

At least ten counts were recorded for this clonotype. The V gene is TRBV7-2, the J gene TRBJ2-3, with a tentative D call TRBD2 (7 bases). Trimming stripped 3 bases from V and 5 bases from J, with 12 bases between. Germline V gives CDR1 SGHTA, CDR2 FQGNSA. This CDR3 is built from 14 residues. The CDR3 bases are TGTGCCAGCAGCTTCCTAGGGGGGGGAGATACGCAGTATTTT. This encodes CASSFLGGGDTQYF. Drawing the rest from reference TRBV7-2 and TRBJ2-3, the complete variable domain is GAGVSQSPSNKVTEKGKDVELRCDPISGHTALYWYRQSLGQGLEFLIYFQGNSAPDKSGLPSDRFSAERTGGSVSTLTIQRTQQEDSAVYLCASSFLGGGDTQYFGPGTRLTVL.

In its sample, this clonotype was seen a few times. The chain is built from TRBV4-2 and TRBJ2-7; D call uncertain. The germline gives CDR1 LGHNA, CDR2 YNFKEQ. Trimming removed 0 bases from V and 2 bases from J, with 8 bases in between. The CDR3 has 14 amino acids. CDR3: CASSQEGGAYEQYF. CDR3 nucleotides: TGTGCCAGCAGCCAAGAGGGTGGCGCCTACGAGCAGTACTTC.

The sample holds many counts of this clonotype. The J gene is TRBJ2-1, the V gene TRBV28, with 7 bases aligning to TRBD2. The CDR3 covers 17 residues. With V trimmed by 4 bases and J by 8 bases, 17 bases remained unmatched. The germline V gene encodes CDR1 MDHEN and CDR2 SYDVKM. In DNA, the CDR3 is TGTGCCAGCAGTTCCCCGCGGGAGTACAGTTCTGGACATGAGCAGTTCTTC. Translation: CASSSPREYSSGHEQFF.

This clonotype was seen many times. The V call is TRBV7-2, the J call TRBJ2-5, with 7 positions matching TRBD1. Germline-derived CDR1 and CDR2 are SGHTA and FQGNSA. The V gene end was trimmed by 1 base and the J gene end by 0 bases; junction bases not matched to a gene: 2. There are 15 residues in the CDR3. CDR3 DNA: TGTGCCAGCAGCTTAGGGGGACAGAACCAAGAGACCCAGTACTTC. It encodes CASSLGGQNQETQYF.

Turning to this clonotype: A clone one base away is much larger, so this may be a read error. The chain links TRBV20-1 to TRBJ2-1; 8 bases agree with TRBD2. Germline CDR1 is DFQATT and CDR2 is SNEGSKA (reference sequence). Unmatched junction bases numbered 5, after V lost 3 bases and J lost 10 bases. The CDR3 length is 12 residues. CDR3 DNA: TGCAGTGCTAGCGGGAGGGCCGACGAGCAGTTCTTC. This gives the protein CSASGRADEQFF.

This chain uses TRBV12-3 or TRBV12-4 with TRBJ2-7; 8 nucleotides line up with TRBD1. J gave up 5 bases and V 5 bases, and 8 bases lay outside the gene matches. This CDR3 has 14 residues. The CDR3 sequence is CASSRQGFSHEQYF. The CDR3 DNA sequence: TGTGCCAGCAGTCGACAGGGGTTCAGCCACGAGCAGTACTTC.

The rearrangement links TRBV5-4 to TRBJ2-3; 9 bases map to TRBD1. CDR3 size: 15 residues. Germline-derived CDR1 and CDR2 are SGHNT and YYREEE (reference sequence). V shed 5 bases, J shed 5 bases, and the junction held 9 bases outside the gene matches. The CDR3 DNA reads TGTGCCAGCAGTCCCGGGACAGGGTTTAAAGATACGCAGTATTTT. Residues: CASSPGTGFKDTQYF.

The chain joins TRBV7-3 to TRBJ1-1; a possible D gene is TRBD1 (5 bases). There are 14 residues in the CDR3. Trimming shortened V by 2 bases and J by 8 bases, and 15 bases separated the two germline ends. Germline V gene sequence: CDR1 SGHTA, CDR2 FQGTGA. DNA for the CDR3: TGTGCCAGCAGCTTAGCCAGGGACCCGCCGGAAGCTTTCTTT. Its protein is CASSLARDPPEAFF. The full variable domain, rest sourced from reference TRBV7-3 and TRBJ1-1, is GAGVSQTPSNKVTEKGKYVELRCDPISGHTALYWYRQSLGQGPEFLIYFQGTGAADDSGLPNDRFFAVRPEGSVSTLKIQRTERGDSAVYLCASSLARDPPEAFFGQGTRLTVV.

This clonotype turned up a few times. The chain joins TRBV9 to TRBJ2-3, with no clear D. The CDR3 is 13 residues long. The germline gives CDR1 SGDLS, CDR2 YYNGEE. V was pared by 1 base and J by 4 bases, with 7 bases between. This chain's CDR3 is CASSVLKPDTQYF. The CDR3 DNA reads as TGTGCCAGCAGCGTACTGAAGCCAGATACGCAGTATTTT. The complete variable domain, with remaining parts taken from reference TRBV9 and TRBJ2-3, reads DSGVTQTPKHLITATGQRVTLRCSPRSGDLSVYWYQQSLDQGLQFLIQYYNGEERAKGNILERFSAQQFPDLHSELNLSSLELGDSALYFCASSVLKPDTQYFGPGTRLTVL.

This clonotype was detected only a few times. The rearrangement joins TRBV7-2 to TRBJ2-6, with no clear D. V gave up 5 bases and J gave up 1 base, with 12 bases separating them. The CDR3 covers 16 residues. Germline V gene data show CDR1 as SGHTA and CDR2 as FQGNSA. The CDR3 sequence: CASSPFHDSGANVLTF. The CDR3 DNA reads TGTGCCAGCAGCCCTTTTCATGATTCTGGGGCCAACGTCCTGACTTTC.